The sequence of this T cell receptor (beta chain) was determined in a study of technical replicates of blood from a few donors. The CDR3 is 14 residues long. CDR1 is SGHTA, CDR2 FQGNSA, per germline. Trimming removed 4 bases from V and 6 bases from J, with 16 bases in between. Measured with immunoSEQ multiplex PCR; TCRdb has only the in-frame clones, and not every one. Of about 69,000 clones listed, around nine tenths are singletons. The receptor was isolated from a human donor in good health. Some clones in this sample may be carry-over from other donors' samples. The rearrangement uses TRBV7-2 and TRBJ2-7; perhaps TRBD2 as D (7 bases). Material: PBMCs. CDR3 DNA sequence: TGTGCCAGCAGCTCCGAGTGGGGGGGCCTCGAGCAGTACTTC. Its translation is CASSSEWGGLEQYF.